This section outlines one TCR beta chain sequence together with its context. The record originates from a study of T cell changes during pregnancy in multiple sclerosis. Germline V gene data show CDR1 as MNHEY and CDR2 as SMNVEV (reference sequence). The CDR3 spans 13 residues. The V end was cut by 0 bases, the J end by 4 bases, with 7 bases between. Data came from immunoSEQ multiplex PCR; TCRdb stores just in-frame clones and leaves some out. The sample lists about 87,000 clones, about 93% seen once, with around 1.4% in the top ten. The TCR was taken from a female donor in good health, enrolled as a control in a pregnancy study. The chain is built from TRBV27 and TRBJ2-7; the D gene is possibly TRBD1 (5 bases). This specimen was peripheral blood, taken in the third trimester of pregnancy. CDR3 DNA: TGTGCCAGCAGTTTATCGGCAGGGTACGAGCAGTACTTC. Protein product: CASSLSAGYEQYF.